This TCR beta chain emerged from a study of T cells after yellow fever vaccination. There are 14 residues in the CDR3. CDR1 DFQATT and CDR2 SNEGSKA come from the germline V gene (reference sequence). Trimming shortened V by 0 bases and J by 6 bases, and 13 bases separated the two germline ends. TCRdb itself ran the 5' RACE reads through MiXCR, one entry per CDR3 protein. Of a few hundred thousand distinct CDR3 sequences in the sample, approximately 4% were seen once. The rearrangement joins TRBV20-1 to TRBJ2-3, with a tentative D call TRBD2 (6 bases). Sample: PBMCs, taken 15 days after the yellow fever booster vaccination. The source of this sequence is a young man who received the YFV17D yellow fever vaccine. CDR3: CSARDGGMGDTQYF. The DNA of the CDR3 is TGCAGTGCTAGAGATGGGGGGATGGGGGATACGCAGTATTTT.